These T cell receptor beta chains were read from a single sample in a study of early T cells in non-severe SARS-CoV-2 infection. Using its own MiXCR run on the 5' RACE reads, TCRdb lists one record per CDR3 protein. The sample yields 55,000 to 65,000 distinct CDR3 sequences, around 12% seen once. The input for sequencing was whole blood, taken at baseline. The origin of the receptors is an adult who was a healthcare worker with PCR-confirmed SARS-CoV-2 infection or an uninfected control (not recorded which). CDR3s include the opening cysteine and the closing phenylalanine or tryptophan. Each record gives: clone size, J gene, V gene, D gene, CDR3 protein, CDR3 DNA. A D gene is named only where the DNA matches it firmly. Only some rows state a clone size, as once, few, many or a class for expanded clones.

abundance: NA
j_gene: TRBJ2-3
v_gene: TRBV7-2
d_gene: TRBD2
CDR3aa: CASGLAGDTQYF
CDR3nt: TGTGCCAGCGGACTAGCTGGAGATACGCAGTATTTT

abundance: NA
j_gene: TRBJ2-1
v_gene: TRBV11-2
d_gene: NA
CDR3aa: CASSSMNEQFF
CDR3nt: TGTGCCAGCAGCTCCATGAATGAGCAGTTCTTC

abundance: NA
j_gene: TRBJ2-2
v_gene: TRBV20-1
d_gene: TRBD1
CDR3aa: CSVRGTGSAGELFF
CDR3nt: TGCAGTGTTCGGGGGACAGGGAGCGCCGGGGAGCTGTTTTTT

abundance: NA
j_gene: TRBJ1-2
v_gene: TRBV7-2
d_gene: NA
CDR3aa: CASSLGLRSYGYTF
CDR3nt: TGTGCCAGCAGCTTAGGACTACGGAGCTATGGCTACACCTTC

abundance: many
j_gene: TRBJ2-3
v_gene: TRBV12-3/TRBV12-4
d_gene: NA
CDR3aa: CASKGSGSSTDTQYF
CDR3nt: TGTGCCAGCAAAGGCTCTGGTTCTAGCACAGATACGCAGTATTTT

abundance: few
j_gene: TRBJ2-3
v_gene: TRBV18
d_gene: TRBD2
CDR3aa: CASSPVNSGGTDTQYF
CDR3nt: TGTGCCAGCTCACCAGTCAATAGCGGGGGCACAGATACGCAGTATTTT

abundance: NA
j_gene: TRBJ1-5
v_gene: TRBV10-1
d_gene: NA
CDR3aa: CASSESWGQPQHF
CDR3nt: TGCGCCAGCAGTGAGTCCTGGGGGCAGCCCCAGCATTTT

abundance: many
j_gene: TRBJ2-6
v_gene: TRBV7-2
d_gene: TRBD1
CDR3aa: CASSPPGTVLSGANVLTF
CDR3nt: TGTGCCAGCAGCCCCCCCGGGACAGTACTCTCTGGGGCCAACGTCCTGACTTTC

abundance: once
j_gene: TRBJ2-7
v_gene: TRBV6-6
d_gene: NA
CDR3aa: CASSSRLYEQYF
CDR3nt: TGTGCCAGCAGTTCCCGTCTCTACGAGCAGTACTTC

abundance: NA
j_gene: TRBJ2-7
v_gene: TRBV29-1
d_gene: NA
CDR3aa: CSVEGGSAYEQYF
CDR3nt: TGCAGCGTCGAGGGCGGGTCCGCCTACGAGCAGTACTTC

abundance: few
j_gene: TRBJ2-1
v_gene: TRBV20-1
d_gene: TRBD2
CDR3aa: CSARKSGGESSYNEQFF
CDR3nt: TGCAGTGCTAGAAAAAGCGGGGGGGAGAGCTCCTACAATGAGCAGTTCTTC

abundance: many
j_gene: TRBJ1-1
v_gene: TRBV9
d_gene: NA
CDR3aa: CASSVLDGDPTEAFF
CDR3nt: TGTGCCAGCAGCGTATTAGACGGGGACCCCACTGAAGCTTTCTTT

abundance: many
j_gene: TRBJ2-1
v_gene: TRBV20-1
d_gene: NA
CDR3aa: CSARVQNDYNEQFF
CDR3nt: TGCAGTGCTAGAGTTCAGAACGACTACAATGAGCAGTTCTTC

abundance: NA
j_gene: TRBJ2-2
v_gene: TRBV29-1
d_gene: NA
CDR3aa: CSVGLGPGELFF
CDR3nt: TGCAGCGTTGGGTTAGGTCCCGGGGAGCTGTTTTTT

abundance: few
j_gene: TRBJ1-2
v_gene: TRBV12-3/TRBV12-4
d_gene: TRBD1
CDR3aa: CASSHRTGGRGYTF
CDR3nt: TGTGCCAGCAGTCACCGAACAGGGGGCAGAGGCTACACCTTC

abundance: few
j_gene: TRBJ2-1
v_gene: TRBV12-3/TRBV12-4
d_gene: TRBD1
CDR3aa: CASSPTGGAYNEQFF
CDR3nt: TGTGCCAGCAGTCCTACAGGGGGCGCCTACAATGAGCAGTTCTTC

abundance: NA
j_gene: TRBJ1-4
v_gene: TRBV7-2
d_gene: NA
CDR3aa: CASSSDSGFNEKLFF
CDR3nt: TGTGCCAGCAGCTCGGACAGCGGGTTTAATGAAAAACTGTTTTTT

abundance: many
j_gene: TRBJ2-1
v_gene: TRBV7-9
d_gene: NA
CDR3aa: CASSLRTGSYNEQFF
CDR3nt: TGTGCCAGCAGCTTACGGACTGGATCCTACAATGAGCAGTTCTTC

abundance: many
j_gene: TRBJ2-1
v_gene: TRBV7-2
d_gene: NA
CDR3aa: CASSLGHYNEQFF
CDR3nt: TGTGCCAGCAGCCTGGGACACTACAATGAGCAGTTCTTC

abundance: few
j_gene: TRBJ2-3
v_gene: TRBV7-9
d_gene: TRBD1
CDR3aa: CASSSRALPGTGLTDTQYF
CDR3nt: TGTGCCAGCAGCTCCCGGGCCCTCCCTGGGACAGGGTTGACAGATACGCAGTATTTT

abundance: NA
j_gene: TRBJ2-7
v_gene: TRBV4-2
d_gene: NA
CDR3aa: CASSQDGGTYEQYF
CDR3nt: TGTGCCAGCAGCCAAGATGGCGGGACCTACGAGCAGTACTTC

abundance: NA
j_gene: TRBJ2-1
v_gene: TRBV5-5
d_gene: TRBD1
CDR3aa: CASSFTGDPYNEQFF
CDR3nt: TGTGCCAGCAGCTTTACAGGGGACCCCTACAATGAGCAGTTCTTC

abundance: NA
j_gene: TRBJ2-1
v_gene: TRBV6-2/TRBV6-3
d_gene: NA
CDR3aa: CASSYERAYEQFF
CDR3nt: TGTGCCAGCAGTTACGAGCGGGCCTATGAGCAGTTCTTC

abundance: once
j_gene: TRBJ2-5
v_gene: TRBV29-1
d_gene: TRBD1
CDR3aa: CSGGQAQETQYF
CDR3nt: TGCAGCGGGGGACAGGCACAAGAGACCCAGTACTTC

abundance: many
j_gene: TRBJ2-4
v_gene: TRBV27
d_gene: NA
CDR3aa: CASSGASAGGNIQYF
CDR3nt: TGTGCCAGCAGTGGGGCTAGCGCAGGTGGAAACATTCAGTACTTC

abundance: NA
j_gene: TRBJ2-1
v_gene: TRBV27
d_gene: NA
CDR3aa: CASSSWRSALNEQFF
CDR3nt: TGTGCCAGCAGTTCGTGGCGGAGCGCCCTCAATGAGCAGTTCTTC

abundance: NA
j_gene: TRBJ2-3
v_gene: TRBV12-3/TRBV12-4
d_gene: NA
CDR3aa: CASSPRGAGDTQYF
CDR3nt: TGTGCCAGCAGTCCTCGGGGGGCTGGAGATACGCAGTATTTT

abundance: NA
j_gene: TRBJ1-1
v_gene: TRBV12-3/TRBV12-4
d_gene: NA
CDR3aa: CASSPGTMNTEAFF
CDR3nt: TGTGCCAGCAGTCCGGGGACTATGAACACTGAAGCTTTCTTT

abundance: NA
j_gene: TRBJ2-1
v_gene: TRBV25-1
d_gene: TRBD1
CDR3aa: CASISDRGIWGEQFF
CDR3nt: TGTGCCAGCATCTCGGACAGGGGGATTTGGGGTGAGCAGTTCTTC

abundance: many
j_gene: TRBJ2-5
v_gene: TRBV6-4
d_gene: TRBD2
CDR3aa: CASSETSGAPETQYF
CDR3nt: TGTGCCAGCAGTGAGACTAGCGGGGCCCCGGAGACCCAGTACTTC

abundance: NA
j_gene: TRBJ2-3
v_gene: TRBV6-4
d_gene: NA
CDR3aa: CASSRESTDTQYF
CDR3nt: TGTGCCAGCAGCAGGGAGAGCACAGATACGCAGTATTTT